The 2 T cell receptor beta chains below all came from one sample that was sequenced in a study of shared clonotypes between healthy human individuals. Clones were read by immunoSEQ multiplex PCR, and TCRdb kept only the in-frame ones, dropping some. This table has about 1 million clones, about 77% appearing once. The sequencing sample was made of memory CD4+ T cells sorted from blood. Subset given: CD45RA-negative fraction. The receptors derive from a man between 18 and 35 years old in good health.

This clone was observed once. The rearrangement links TRBV9 to TRBJ1-5; D is possibly TRBD1 (6 bases). The CDR3 has 14 residues. Trimming removed 3 bases from V and 2 bases from J, with 9 bases in between. Germline CDR1 is SGDLS and CDR2 is YYNGEE. The CDR3 sequence: CASSGGLGNQPQHF. CDR3 coding DNA: TGTGCCAGCAGCGGGGGGCTGGGCAATCAGCCCCAGCATTTT. Filled out from reference TRBV9 and TRBJ1-5, the complete variable domain reads DSGVTQTPKHLITATGQRVTLRCSPRSGDLSVYWYQQSLDQGLQFLIQYYNGEERAKGNILERFSAQQFPDLHSELNLSSLELGDSALYFCASSGGLGNQPQHFGDGTRLSIL.

In the case of this clone: This may be a read error: a much more frequent sequence differs by one nucleotide. Other DNA sequences in this specimen translate into the identical CDR3. The CDR3 DNA reads TGTGCCAGTAGTGCCGGACAGGGCCCCGGGGAGCTGTTTTTT. It yields the protein CASSAGQGPGELFF. V and J are TRBV19 and TRBJ2-2; 8 nucleotides align to TRBD1. The germline gives CDR1 LNHDA, CDR2 SQIVND (reference sequence). Trimming took 5 bases from V and 6 from J; bases not matched to a gene: 5. This CDR3 contains 14 residues.